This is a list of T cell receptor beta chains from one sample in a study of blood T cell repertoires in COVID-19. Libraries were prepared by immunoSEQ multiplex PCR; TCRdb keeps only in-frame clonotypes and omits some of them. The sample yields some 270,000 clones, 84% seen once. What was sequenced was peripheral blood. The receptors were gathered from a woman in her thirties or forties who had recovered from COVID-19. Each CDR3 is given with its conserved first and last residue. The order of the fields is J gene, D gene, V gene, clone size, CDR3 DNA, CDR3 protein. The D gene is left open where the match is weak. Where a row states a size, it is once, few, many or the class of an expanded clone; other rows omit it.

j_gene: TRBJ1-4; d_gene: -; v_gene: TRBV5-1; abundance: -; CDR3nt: TGCGCCAGCAGAACCGGGGAGGTAACTAATGAAAAACTGTTTTTT; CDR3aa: CASRTGEVTNEKLFF
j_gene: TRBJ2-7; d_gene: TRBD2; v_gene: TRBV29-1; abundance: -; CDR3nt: TGCAGCGTTGACGGCGGGGGGCCCTCCTACGAGCAGTACTTC; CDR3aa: CSVDGGGPSYEQYF
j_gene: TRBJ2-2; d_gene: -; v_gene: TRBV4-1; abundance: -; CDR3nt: TGCGCCAGCGGGAGACCTCCCCCCCAAGGGAACACCGGGGAGCTGTTTTTT; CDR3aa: CASGRPPPQGNTGELFF
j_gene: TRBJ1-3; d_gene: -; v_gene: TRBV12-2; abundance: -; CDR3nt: TGTGCAAGTCGCTTATTCTGCTCTGGAAACACCATATATTTT; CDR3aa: CASRLFCSGNTIYF
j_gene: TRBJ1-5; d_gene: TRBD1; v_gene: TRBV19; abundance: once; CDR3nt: TGTGCCAGCCCCCGGGACAGGGGAAGTTGTCAGCCCCAGCATTTT; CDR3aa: CASPRDRGSCQPQHF
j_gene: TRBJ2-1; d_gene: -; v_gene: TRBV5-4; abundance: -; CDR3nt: TGTGCCAGCAGCTTTAGGGGGGGGCCGGAGGAGCAGTTCTTC; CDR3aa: CASSFRGGPEEQFF
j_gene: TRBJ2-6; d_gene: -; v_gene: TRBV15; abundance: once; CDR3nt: TGTGCCACCAGCAGAGGAGGGAACTCTGGGGCCAACGTCCTGACTTTC; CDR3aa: CATSRGGNSGANVLTF
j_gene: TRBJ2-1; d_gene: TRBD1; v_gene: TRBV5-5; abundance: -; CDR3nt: TGTGCCAGCAGCTTGCCATCCGGGACAGGGGGCCTGGATGAGCAGTTCTTC; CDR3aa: CASSLPSGTGGLDEQFF
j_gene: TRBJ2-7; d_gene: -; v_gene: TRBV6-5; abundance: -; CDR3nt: TGTGCCGCCGGCGAGCAGGGGCTTTCCTACGAGCAGTACTTC; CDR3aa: CAAGEQGLSYEQYF
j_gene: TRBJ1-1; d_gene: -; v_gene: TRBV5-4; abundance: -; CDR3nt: TGTGCCAGCAGCTACGGGACACCGAACACTGAAGCTTTCTTT; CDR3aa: CASSYGTPNTEAFF
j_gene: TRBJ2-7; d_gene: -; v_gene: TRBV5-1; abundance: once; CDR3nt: TGCGCCAGCAGCTTGGGGCAGGGGAGGGACGAGCAGTACTTC; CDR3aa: CASSLGQGRDEQYF
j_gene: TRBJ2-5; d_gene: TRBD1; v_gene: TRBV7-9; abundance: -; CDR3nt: TGTGCCAGCAGTTGGCCGGGACAGGGGGGGACCCAGTACTTC; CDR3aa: CASSWPGQGGTQYF
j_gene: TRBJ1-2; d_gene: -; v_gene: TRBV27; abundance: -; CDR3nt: TGTGCCAGCAGTTTGAGACCGCGGGAGGGCTACACCTTC; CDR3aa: CASSLRPREGYTF
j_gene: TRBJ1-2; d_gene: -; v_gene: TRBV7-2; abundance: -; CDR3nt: TGTGCCAGCAGCTTAATACAGGGTCTTGACTACACCTTC; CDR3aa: CASSLIQGLDYTF
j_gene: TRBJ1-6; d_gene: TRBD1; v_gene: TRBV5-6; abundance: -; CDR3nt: TGTGCCAGCAGCTTGGTACAGGGGGCGTCCTATAATTCACCCCTCCACTTT; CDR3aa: CASSLVQGASYNSPLHF